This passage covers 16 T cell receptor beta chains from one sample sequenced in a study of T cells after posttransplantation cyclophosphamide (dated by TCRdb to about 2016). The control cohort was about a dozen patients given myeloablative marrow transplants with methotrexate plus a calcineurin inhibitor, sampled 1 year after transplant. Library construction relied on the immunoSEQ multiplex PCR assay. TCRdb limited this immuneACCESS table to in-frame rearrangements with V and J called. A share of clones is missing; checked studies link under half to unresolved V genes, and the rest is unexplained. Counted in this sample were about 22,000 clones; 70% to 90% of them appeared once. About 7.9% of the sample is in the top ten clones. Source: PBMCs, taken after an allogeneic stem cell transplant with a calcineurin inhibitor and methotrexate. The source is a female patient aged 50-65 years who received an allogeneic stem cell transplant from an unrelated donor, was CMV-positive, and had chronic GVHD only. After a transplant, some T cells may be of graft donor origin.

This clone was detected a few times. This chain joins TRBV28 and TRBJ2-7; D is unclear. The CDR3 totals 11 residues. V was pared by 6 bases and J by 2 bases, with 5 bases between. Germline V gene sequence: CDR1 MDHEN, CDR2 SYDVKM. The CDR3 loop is CASRSPYEQYF. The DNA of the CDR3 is TGTGCCAGCAGGTCTCCCTACGAGCAGTACTTC.

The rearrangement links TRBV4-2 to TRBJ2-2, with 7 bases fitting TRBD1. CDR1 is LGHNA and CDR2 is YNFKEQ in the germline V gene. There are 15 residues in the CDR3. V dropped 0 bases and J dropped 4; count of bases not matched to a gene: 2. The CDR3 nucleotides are TGTGCCAGCAGCCAAGAGAGACAGGGCACCGGGGAGCTGTTTTTT. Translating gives CASSQERQGTGELFF.

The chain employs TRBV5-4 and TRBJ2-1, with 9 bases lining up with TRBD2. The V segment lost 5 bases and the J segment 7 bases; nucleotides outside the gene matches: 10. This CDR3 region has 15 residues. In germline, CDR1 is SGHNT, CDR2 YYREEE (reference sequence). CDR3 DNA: TGTGCCAGCAGGGTTGGCGGGAGGGCCCTGAATGAGCAGTTCTTC. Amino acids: CASRVGGRALNEQFF.

The CDR3 region has the DNA TGTGCCAGCAGGCCCACAGGATCATACACTGAAGCTTTCTTT. This encodes CASRPTGSYTEAFF. The chain has TRBV6-1 and TRBJ1-1, with a weak D call TRBD1 (5 bases). Trimming removed 6 bases from V and 3 bases from J, with 14 bases in between. The CDR3 runs 14 residues. Germline-derived CDR1 and CDR2 are MNHNS and SASEGT.

The CDR3 spells CASSMSGTDTQYF. CDR3 nucleotide sequence: TGTGCCAGTAGTATGAGCGGCACAGATACGCAGTATTTT. The chain combines TRBV19 with TRBJ2-3; D not resolved. The CDR3 runs 13 residues. The germline V and J ends were trimmed by 3 bases and 1 base, with 5 bases remaining between them. Germline V gene data show CDR1 as LNHDA and CDR2 as SQIVND (reference sequence).

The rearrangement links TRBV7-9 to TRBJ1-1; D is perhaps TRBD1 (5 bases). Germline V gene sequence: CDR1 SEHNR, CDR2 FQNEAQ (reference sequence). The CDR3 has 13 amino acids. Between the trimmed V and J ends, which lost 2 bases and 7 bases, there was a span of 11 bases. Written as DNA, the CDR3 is TGTGCCAGCAGCTTAAAGGGGAAGGGTGAAGCTTTCTTT. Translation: CASSLKGKGEAFF.

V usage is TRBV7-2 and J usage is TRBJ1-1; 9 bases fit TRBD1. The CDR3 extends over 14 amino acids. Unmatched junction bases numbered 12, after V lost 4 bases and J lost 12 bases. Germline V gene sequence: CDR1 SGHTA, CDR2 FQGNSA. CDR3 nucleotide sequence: TGTGCCAGCAGCTCGGACAGGGGCTCTTTTCAGACTTTCTTT. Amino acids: CASSSDRGSFQTFF.

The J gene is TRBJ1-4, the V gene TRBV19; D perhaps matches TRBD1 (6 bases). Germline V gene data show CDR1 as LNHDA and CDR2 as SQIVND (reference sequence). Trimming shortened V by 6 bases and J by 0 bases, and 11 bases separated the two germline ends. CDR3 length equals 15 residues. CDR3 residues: CASRADSTTNEKLFF. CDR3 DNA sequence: TGTGCCAGTAGGGCGGACAGCACAACTAATGAAAAACTGTTTTTT.

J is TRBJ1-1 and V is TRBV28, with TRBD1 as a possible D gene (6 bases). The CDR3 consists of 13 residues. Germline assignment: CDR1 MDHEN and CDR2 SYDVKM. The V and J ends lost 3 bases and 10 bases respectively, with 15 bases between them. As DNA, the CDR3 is TGTGCCAGCAGTTTGGGGCAGGGGTTAACAGCTTTCTTT. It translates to CASSLGQGLTAFF. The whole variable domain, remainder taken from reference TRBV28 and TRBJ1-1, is DVKVTQSSRYLVKRTGEKVFLECVQDMDHENMFWYRQDPGLGLRLIYFSYDVKMKEKGDIPEGYSVSREKKERFSLILESASTNQTSMYLCASSLGQGLTAFFGQGTRLTVV.

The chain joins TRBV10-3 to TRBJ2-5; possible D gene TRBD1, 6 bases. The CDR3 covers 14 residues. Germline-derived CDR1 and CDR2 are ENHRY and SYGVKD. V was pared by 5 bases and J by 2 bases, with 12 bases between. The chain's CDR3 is CAISPKTGQETQYF. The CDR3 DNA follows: TGTGCCATCAGTCCTAAGACAGGACAAGAGACCCAGTACTTC.

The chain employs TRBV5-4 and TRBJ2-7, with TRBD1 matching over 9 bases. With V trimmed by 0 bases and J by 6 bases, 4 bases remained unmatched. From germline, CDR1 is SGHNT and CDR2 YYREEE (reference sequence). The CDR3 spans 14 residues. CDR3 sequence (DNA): TGTGCCAGCAGCTTGGGCGGACAGGGGCGCGAGCAGTACTTC. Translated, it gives CASSLGGQGREQYF.

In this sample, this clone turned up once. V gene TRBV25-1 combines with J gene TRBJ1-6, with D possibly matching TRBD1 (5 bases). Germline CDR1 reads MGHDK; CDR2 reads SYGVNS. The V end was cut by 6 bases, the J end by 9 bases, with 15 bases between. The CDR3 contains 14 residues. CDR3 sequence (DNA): TGTGCCAGCAGCTACACGGGGGTTAGTTCACCCCTCCACTTT. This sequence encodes CASSYTGVSSPLHF.

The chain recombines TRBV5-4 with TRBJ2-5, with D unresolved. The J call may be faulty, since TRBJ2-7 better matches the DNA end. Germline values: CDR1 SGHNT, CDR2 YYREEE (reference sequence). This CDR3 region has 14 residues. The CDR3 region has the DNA TGTGCCAGCAGCTTGAGTCGATTCTCCTACGAGCAGTACTTC. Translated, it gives CASSLSRFSYEQYF.

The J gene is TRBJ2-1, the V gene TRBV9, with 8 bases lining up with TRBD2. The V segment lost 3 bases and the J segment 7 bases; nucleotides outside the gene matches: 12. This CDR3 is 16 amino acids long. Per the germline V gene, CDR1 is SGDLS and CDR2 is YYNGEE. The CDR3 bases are TGTGCCAGCAGCGCGGGAGGGGGAGGACACATTAATGAGCAGTTCTTC. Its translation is CASSAGGGGHINEQFF.

The CDR3, as DNA: TGCGCCAGCAGCCATGGACAGGGTCGCCGGAACGAGCAGTACTTC. It is translated as CASSHGQGRRNEQYF. The chain carries TRBV4-1 and TRBJ2-7; TRBD1 matches 8 bases. The length of the CDR3 is 15 residues. V lost 3 bases to trimming and J lost 5 bases; unmatched junction nucleotides: 9. Germline CDR1 MGHRA, CDR2 YSYEKL.

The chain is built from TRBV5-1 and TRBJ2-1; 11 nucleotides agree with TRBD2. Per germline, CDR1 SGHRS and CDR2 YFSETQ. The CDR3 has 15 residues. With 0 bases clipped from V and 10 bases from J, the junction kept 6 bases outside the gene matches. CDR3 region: CASSLELAGGREQFF. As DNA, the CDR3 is TGCGCCAGCAGCTTGGAGTTAGCGGGAGGGCGCGAGCAGTTCTTC.